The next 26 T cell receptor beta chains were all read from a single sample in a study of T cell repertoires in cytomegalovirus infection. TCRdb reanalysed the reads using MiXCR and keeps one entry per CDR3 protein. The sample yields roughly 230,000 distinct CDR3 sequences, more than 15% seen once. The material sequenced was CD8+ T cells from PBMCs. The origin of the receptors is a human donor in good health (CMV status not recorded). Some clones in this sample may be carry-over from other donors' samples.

The CDR3: CSVLTTLEQETQYF. The CDR3 nucleotides read TGCAGCGTCTTGACCACCCTGGAGCAAGAGACCCAGTACTTC. This chain links TRBV29-1 with TRBJ2-5; D not resolved. The germline CDR1 and CDR2 sequences are SQVTM and ANQGSEA. Trimming took off 6 bases at V and 2 bases at J, with 16 bases between the two ends. CDR3 size: 14 residues.

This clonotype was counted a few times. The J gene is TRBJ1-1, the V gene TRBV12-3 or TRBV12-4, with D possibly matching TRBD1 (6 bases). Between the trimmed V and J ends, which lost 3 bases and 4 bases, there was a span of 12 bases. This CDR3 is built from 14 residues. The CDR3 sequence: CASSFEGVGTEAFF. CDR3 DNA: TGTGCCAGCAGTTTCGAGGGGGTGGGCACTGAAGCTTTCTTT.

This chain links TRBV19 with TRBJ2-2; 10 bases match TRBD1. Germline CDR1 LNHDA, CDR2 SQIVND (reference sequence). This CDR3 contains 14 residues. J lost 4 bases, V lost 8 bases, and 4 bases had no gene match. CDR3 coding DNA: TGTGCCAGTTGGGACAGGGGTTTCACCGGGGAGCTGTTTTTT. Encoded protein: CASWDRGFTGELFF. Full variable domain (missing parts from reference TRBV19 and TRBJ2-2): DGGITQSPKYLFRKEGQNVTLSCEQNLNHDAMYWYRQDPGQGLRLIYYSQIVNDFQKGDIAEGYSVSREKKESFPLTVTSAQKNPTAFYLCASWDRGFTGELFFGEGSRLTVL.

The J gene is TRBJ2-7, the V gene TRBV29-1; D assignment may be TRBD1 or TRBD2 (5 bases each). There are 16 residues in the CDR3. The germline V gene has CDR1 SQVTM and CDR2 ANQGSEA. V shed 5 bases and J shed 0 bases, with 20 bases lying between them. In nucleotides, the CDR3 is TGCAGCGTTCTTACGGCCGGGGCAGAGAACTCCTACGAGCAGTACTTC. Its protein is CSVLTAGAENSYEQYF.

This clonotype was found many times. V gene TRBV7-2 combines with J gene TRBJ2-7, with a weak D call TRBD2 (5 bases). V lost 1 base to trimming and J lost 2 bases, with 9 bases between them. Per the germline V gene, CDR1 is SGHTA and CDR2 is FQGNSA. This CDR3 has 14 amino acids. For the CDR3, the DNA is TGTGCCAGCAGCTTAGACGGGATTACCTACGAGCAGTACTTC. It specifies CASSLDGITYEQYF.

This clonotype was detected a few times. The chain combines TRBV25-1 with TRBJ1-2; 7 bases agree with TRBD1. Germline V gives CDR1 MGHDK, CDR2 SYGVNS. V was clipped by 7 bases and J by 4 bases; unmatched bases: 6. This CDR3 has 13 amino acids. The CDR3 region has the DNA TGTGCCAGCACCGAGACAGGGCGCTATGGCTACACCTTC. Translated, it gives CASTETGRYGYTF.

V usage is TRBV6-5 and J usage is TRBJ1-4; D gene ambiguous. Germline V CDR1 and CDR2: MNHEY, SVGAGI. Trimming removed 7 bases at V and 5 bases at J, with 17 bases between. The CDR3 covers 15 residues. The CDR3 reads CASTRGAGRNEKLFF. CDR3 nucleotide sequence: TGTGCCAGCACCCGGGGAGCGGGGAGGAATGAAAAACTGTTTTTT.

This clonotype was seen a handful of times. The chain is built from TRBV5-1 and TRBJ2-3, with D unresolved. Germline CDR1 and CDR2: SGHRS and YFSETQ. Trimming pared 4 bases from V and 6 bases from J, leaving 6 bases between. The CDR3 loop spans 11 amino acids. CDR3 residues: CASSRRDTQYF. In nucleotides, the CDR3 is TGCGCCAGCAGCAGAAGGGATACGCAGTATTTT.

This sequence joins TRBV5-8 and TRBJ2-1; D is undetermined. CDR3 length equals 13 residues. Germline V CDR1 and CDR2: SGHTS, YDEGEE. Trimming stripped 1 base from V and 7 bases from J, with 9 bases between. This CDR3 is CASSLYVGNEQFF. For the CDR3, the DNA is TGTGCCAGCAGCTTGTATGTGGGGAATGAGCAGTTCTTC.

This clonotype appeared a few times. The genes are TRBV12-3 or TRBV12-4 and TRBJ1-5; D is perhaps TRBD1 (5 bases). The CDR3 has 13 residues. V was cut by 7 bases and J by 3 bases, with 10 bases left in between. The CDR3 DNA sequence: TGTGCCAGCACAATGGGGGACAATCAGCCCCAGCATTTT. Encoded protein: CASTMGDNQPQHF.

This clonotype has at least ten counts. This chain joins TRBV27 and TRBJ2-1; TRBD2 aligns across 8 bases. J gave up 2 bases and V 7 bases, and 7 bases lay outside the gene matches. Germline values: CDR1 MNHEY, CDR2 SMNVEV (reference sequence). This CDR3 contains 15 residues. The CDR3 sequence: CASTSTGGAYNEQFF. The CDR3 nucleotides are TGTGCCAGCACCTCCACCGGGGGGGCCTACAATGAGCAGTTCTTC.

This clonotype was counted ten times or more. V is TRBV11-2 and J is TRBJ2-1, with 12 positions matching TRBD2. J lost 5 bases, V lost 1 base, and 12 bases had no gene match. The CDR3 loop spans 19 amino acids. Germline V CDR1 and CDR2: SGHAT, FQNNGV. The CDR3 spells CASSLVHDPLAGGDNEQFF. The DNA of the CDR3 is TGTGCCAGCAGCTTAGTTCACGATCCCCTAGCGGGGGGGGACAATGAGCAGTTCTTC.

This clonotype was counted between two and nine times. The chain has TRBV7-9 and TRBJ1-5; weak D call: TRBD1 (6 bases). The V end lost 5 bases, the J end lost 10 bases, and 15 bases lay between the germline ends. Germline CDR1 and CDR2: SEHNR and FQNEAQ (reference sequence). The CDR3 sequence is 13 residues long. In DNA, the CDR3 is TGTGCCAGCAGCGAGAAGACAGGCATTCCCCAGCATTTT. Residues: CASSEKTGIPQHF. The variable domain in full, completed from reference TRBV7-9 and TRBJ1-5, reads DTGVSQNPRHKITKRGQNVTFRCDPISEHNRLYWYRQTLGQGPEFLTYFQNEAQLEKSRLLSDRFSAERPKGSFSTLEIQRTEQGDSAMYLCASSEKTGIPQHFGDGTRLSIL.

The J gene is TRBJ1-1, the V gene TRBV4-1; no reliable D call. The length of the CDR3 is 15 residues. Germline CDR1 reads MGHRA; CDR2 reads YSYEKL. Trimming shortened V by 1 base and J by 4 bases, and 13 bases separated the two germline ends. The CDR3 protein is CASSQGLRVRTEAFF. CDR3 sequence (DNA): TGCGCCAGCAGCCAAGGGCTTAGGGTTCGCACTGAAGCTTTCTTT.

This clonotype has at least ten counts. For the CDR3, the DNA is TGTGCCAGCAGTGTCACATTTACCCCCAACACAGATACGCAGTATTTT. It yields the protein CASSVTFTPNTDTQYF. V gene TRBV27 combines with J gene TRBJ2-3; no firm D call. The CDR3 sequence is 16 residues long. The germline CDR1 and CDR2 sequences are MNHEY and SMNVEV (reference sequence). V dropped 5 bases and J dropped 2 bases, with 17 bases sitting between them.

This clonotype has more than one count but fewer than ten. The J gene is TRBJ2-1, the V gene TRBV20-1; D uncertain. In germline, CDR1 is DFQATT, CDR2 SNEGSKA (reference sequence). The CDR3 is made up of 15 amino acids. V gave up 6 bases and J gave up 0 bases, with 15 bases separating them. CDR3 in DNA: TGCAGTGCCCGCCCGCTCATGAGCTCCTACAATGAGCAGTTCTTC. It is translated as CSARPLMSSYNEQFF.

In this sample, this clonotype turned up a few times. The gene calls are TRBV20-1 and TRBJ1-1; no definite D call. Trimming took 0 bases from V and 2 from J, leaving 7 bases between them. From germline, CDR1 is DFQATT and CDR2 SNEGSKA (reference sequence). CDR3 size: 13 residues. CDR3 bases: TGCAGTGCTAGAGATCGAGTAAACACTGAAGCTTTCTTT. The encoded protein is CSARDRVNTEAFF.

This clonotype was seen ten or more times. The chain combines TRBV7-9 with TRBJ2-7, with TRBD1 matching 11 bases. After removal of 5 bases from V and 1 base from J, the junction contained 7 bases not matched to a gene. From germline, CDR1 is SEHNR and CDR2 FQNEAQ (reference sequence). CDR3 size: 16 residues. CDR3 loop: CASSIAGTGGSYEQYF. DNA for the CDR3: TGTGCCAGCAGCATCGCCGGGACAGGGGGATCCTACGAGCAGTACTTC. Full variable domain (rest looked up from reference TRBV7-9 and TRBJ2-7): DTGVSQNPRHKITKRGQNVTFRCDPISEHNRLYWYRQTLGQGPEFLTYFQNEAQLEKSRLLSDRFSAERPKGSFSTLEIQRTEQGDSAMYLCASSIAGTGGSYEQYFGPGTRLTVT.

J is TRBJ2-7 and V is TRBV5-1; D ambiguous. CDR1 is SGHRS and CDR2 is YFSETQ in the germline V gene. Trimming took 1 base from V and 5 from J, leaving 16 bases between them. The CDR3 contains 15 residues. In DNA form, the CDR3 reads TGCGCCAGCAGCTTGTTTCTCCCCCGGAGCGACGAGCAGTACTTC. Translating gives CASSLFLPRSDEQYF.

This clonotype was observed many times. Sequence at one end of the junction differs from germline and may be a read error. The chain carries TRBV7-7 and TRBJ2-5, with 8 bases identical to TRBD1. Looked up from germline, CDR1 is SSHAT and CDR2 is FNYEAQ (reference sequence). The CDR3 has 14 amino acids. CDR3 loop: CASSYGQGQETQYF. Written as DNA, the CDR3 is TGTGCTAGCAGCTACGGACAGGGACAAGAGACCCAGTACTTC.

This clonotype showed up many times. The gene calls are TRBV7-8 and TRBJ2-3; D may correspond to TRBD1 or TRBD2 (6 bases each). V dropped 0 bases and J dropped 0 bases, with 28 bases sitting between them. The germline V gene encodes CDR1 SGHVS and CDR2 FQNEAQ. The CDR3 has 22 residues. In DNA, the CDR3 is TGTGCCAGCAGCTTAGCGTGGGGGACAAGGGGGGAAAGACCCGAAAGCACAGATACGCAGTATTTT. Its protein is CASSLAWGTRGERPESTDTQYF.

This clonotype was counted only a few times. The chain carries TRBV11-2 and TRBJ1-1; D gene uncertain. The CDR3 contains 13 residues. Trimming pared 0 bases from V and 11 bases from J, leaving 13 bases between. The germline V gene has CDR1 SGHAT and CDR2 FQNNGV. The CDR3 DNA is TGTGCCAGCAGCTTAGATTCGGTAGGAGAGGCTTTCTTT. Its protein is CASSLDSVGEAFF.

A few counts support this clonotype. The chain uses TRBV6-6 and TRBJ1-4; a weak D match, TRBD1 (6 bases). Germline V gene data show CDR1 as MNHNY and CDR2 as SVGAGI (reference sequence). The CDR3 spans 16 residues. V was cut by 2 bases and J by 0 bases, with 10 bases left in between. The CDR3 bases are TGTGCCAGCAGTTACCTTGGGGGCCCAACTAATGAAAAACTGTTTTTT. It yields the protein CASSYLGGPTNEKLFF.

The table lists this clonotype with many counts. The CDR3 region is CASSLLGGEAFF. In nucleotides, the CDR3 is TGTGCCAGCAGCTTATTGGGCGGAGAAGCTTTCTTT. This chain uses TRBV3-1 with TRBJ1-1; no clear D gene. Trimming took off 5 bases at V and 8 bases at J, with 12 bases between the two ends. Germline-derived CDR1 and CDR2 are LGHDT and YNNKEL (reference sequence). The CDR3 runs 12 residues.

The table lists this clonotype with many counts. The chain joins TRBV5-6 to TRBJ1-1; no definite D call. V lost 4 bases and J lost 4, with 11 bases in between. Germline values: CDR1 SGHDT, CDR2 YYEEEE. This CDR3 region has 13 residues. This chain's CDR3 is CASSVRLTTEAFF. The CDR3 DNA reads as TGTGCCAGCAGCGTACGGTTGACCACTGAAGCTTTCTTT.

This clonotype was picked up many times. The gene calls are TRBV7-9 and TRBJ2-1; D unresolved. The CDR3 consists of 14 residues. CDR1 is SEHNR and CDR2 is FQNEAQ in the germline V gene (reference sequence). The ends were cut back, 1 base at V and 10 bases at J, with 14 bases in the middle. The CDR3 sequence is CASSLGLSPEEQFF. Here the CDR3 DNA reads TGTGCCAGCAGCTTAGGTCTGTCCCCAGAGGAGCAGTTCTTC.